A selection of T cell receptor beta chains follows, all from one sample in a study of tumor T cells in aggressive B-cell lymphoma. Method: immunoSEQ multiplex PCR; TCRdb's copy keeps in-frame clones and lacks some. The data contain approximately 2,200 clones, about nine tenths of them singletons. Sequenced material: tumor tissue. These receptors were collected from an adult with diffuse large B cell lymphoma. Both conserved end residues are part of each CDR3. Fields, in order: D gene, J gene, V gene, CDR3 protein. A D gene is named only where the DNA matches it firmly.

d_gene: TRBD1
j_gene: TRBJ1-1
v_gene: TRBV27
CDR3aa: CASSPRQGTEAFF

d_gene: TRBD1
j_gene: TRBJ2-7
v_gene: TRBV6-1
CDR3aa: CASSTGGRYEQYF

d_gene: TRBD1
j_gene: TRBJ1-5
v_gene: TRBV10-2
CDR3aa: CASSQQGAWQPQHF

d_gene: TRBD1
j_gene: TRBJ2-1
v_gene: TRBV2
CDR3aa: CATGTGNYNEQFF

d_gene: TRBD2
j_gene: TRBJ2-7
v_gene: TRBV2
CDR3aa: CASSDSGTSVSYEQYF

d_gene: NA
j_gene: TRBJ2-7
v_gene: TRBV18
CDR3aa: CASSLTGQIYSYEQYF

d_gene: TRBD1
j_gene: TRBJ1-2
v_gene: TRBV27
CDR3aa: CASSFRQGAVWSGYTF

d_gene: NA
j_gene: TRBJ1-1
v_gene: TRBV30
CDR3aa: CAWTLSRAGVAFF

d_gene: NA
j_gene: TRBJ1-1
v_gene: TRBV30
CDR3aa: CAWSGTPGAAEAFF

d_gene: NA
j_gene: TRBJ2-1
v_gene: TRBV27
CDR3aa: CASTASSYNEQFF

d_gene: NA
j_gene: TRBJ2-3
v_gene: TRBV19
CDR3aa: CASSSVWAGATDTQYF

d_gene: NA
j_gene: TRBJ1-4
v_gene: TRBV2
CDR3aa: CASSYREPGVGEKLFF

d_gene: TRBD1
j_gene: TRBJ1-5
v_gene: TRBV19
CDR3aa: CASTSRDRALNQPQHF

d_gene: NA
j_gene: TRBJ2-5
v_gene: TRBV9
CDR3aa: CASGGETQYF

d_gene: NA
j_gene: TRBJ2-6
v_gene: TRBV18
CDR3aa: CASSGQGTAFSGANVLTF

d_gene: TRBD1
j_gene: TRBJ1-2
v_gene: TRBV27
CDR3aa: CASNLQGAVGYTF

d_gene: NA
j_gene: TRBJ2-3
v_gene: TRBV2
CDR3aa: CASSVEATDTQYF

d_gene: TRBD1
j_gene: TRBJ2-7
v_gene: TRBV19
CDR3aa: CASSMGTGRSYEQYF

d_gene: NA
j_gene: TRBJ1-1
v_gene: TRBV5-1
CDR3aa: CASRTQGFTEAFF

d_gene: NA
j_gene: TRBJ1-5
v_gene: TRBV2
CDR3aa: CASRSTGNQPQHF

d_gene: NA
j_gene: TRBJ2-1
v_gene: TRBV2
CDR3aa: CASSVISNNEQFF

d_gene: TRBD2
j_gene: TRBJ2-5
v_gene: TRBV27
CDR3aa: CASSLAAGDAHKTQYF

d_gene: TRBD1
j_gene: TRBJ2-2
v_gene: TRBV28
CDR3aa: CASGDRGRHGGELFF

d_gene: NA
j_gene: TRBJ2-7
v_gene: TRBV11-2
CDR3aa: CASSSGHYEQYF

d_gene: TRBD2
j_gene: TRBJ2-2
v_gene: TRBV9
CDR3aa: CASSVGLAPGELFF

d_gene: TRBD1
j_gene: TRBJ1-1
v_gene: TRBV7-8
CDR3aa: CASSMTGRIDTEAFF

d_gene: NA
j_gene: TRBJ2-3
v_gene: TRBV11-2
CDR3aa: CASSFFRLEHTDTQYF

d_gene: NA
j_gene: TRBJ2-3
v_gene: TRBV2
CDR3aa: CASSSRVSHTDTQYF

d_gene: NA
j_gene: TRBJ1-6
v_gene: TRBV5-1
CDR3aa: CASSLDWLSPLHF

d_gene: NA
j_gene: TRBJ2-7
v_gene: TRBV28
CDR3aa: CASSDTPDSSVHEQYF

d_gene: NA
j_gene: TRBJ1-1
v_gene: TRBV5-1
CDR3aa: CASSLAAGRLRTEAFF

d_gene: NA
j_gene: TRBJ2-5
v_gene: TRBV7-6
CDR3aa: CASSLAGETQYF

d_gene: NA
j_gene: TRBJ1-6
v_gene: TRBV30
CDR3aa: CAWTLPSNSILLNSPLHF

d_gene: TRBD1
j_gene: TRBJ1-1
v_gene: TRBV27
CDR3aa: CASRRPSGGNTEAFF

d_gene: TRBD1
j_gene: TRBJ1-4
v_gene: TRBV27
CDR3aa: CASSSRDSSLTNEKLFF

d_gene: TRBD2
j_gene: TRBJ2-3
v_gene: TRBV5-6
CDR3aa: CASSLSGGIDTQYF

d_gene: NA
j_gene: TRBJ2-7
v_gene: TRBV23-1
CDR3aa: CATPGAELYEQYF

d_gene: NA
j_gene: TRBJ2-2
v_gene: TRBV28
CDR3aa: CASGGGPTANTGELFF

d_gene: NA
j_gene: TRBJ1-1
v_gene: TRBV7-9
CDR3aa: CASSFGTAEAFF

d_gene: NA
j_gene: TRBJ1-1
v_gene: TRBV7-6
CDR3aa: CASSLRGWTEAFF

d_gene: NA
j_gene: TRBJ1-3
v_gene: TRBV5-6
CDR3aa: CASSLGVNSGNTIYF

d_gene: TRBD1
j_gene: TRBJ1-4
v_gene: TRBV9
CDR3aa: CASSVGDRGSEKLFF

d_gene: TRBD1
j_gene: TRBJ1-2
v_gene: TRBV27
CDR3aa: CASSPGTGGMNGYTF

d_gene: TRBD1
j_gene: TRBJ2-1
v_gene: TRBV4-2
CDR3aa: CASSQGWTGGPYNEQFF